Included here is one T cell receptor beta chain sequence, with context. The antigen remains undetermined. The data were taken from a study of shared clonotypes between healthy human individuals. About the study: The study drew on a couple of women and a few men aged 18 to 49 as donors. Study-wide findings and caveats: Limited genetic and exposure-history diversity came from having few donors. On the whole, naive subsets had larger estimated richness than memory subsets had. The study found lower generation probabilities in non-shared clonotypes than in those shared by all four donors.

The CDR3 runs 17 residues. The germline gives CDR1 SGHVS, CDR2 FQNEAQ. Trimming removed 5 bases from V and 0 bases from J; junction bases left unmatched: 8. Assay used: immunoSEQ multiplex PCR; TCRdb lists only in-frame clones, some missing. Altogether 2 million to 2.5 million clones are present, around 92% being singletons, with the ten largest covering approximately 0.41%. The chain joins TRBV7-8 to TRBJ1-3, with 9 bases aligning to TRBD1. The sequenced sample consisted of naive CD4+ T cells from PBMCs. Indicated subset: CD45RA+ positively selected. The source is a young man in good health. Some clones in this sample may be carry-over from other donors' samples. In DNA form, the CDR3 reads TGTGCCAGCAGCACCGGGACAGGGACCTTCTCTGGAAACACCATATATTTT. This gives the protein CASSTGTGTFSGNTIYF.